This TCR beta chain was sequenced in a study of blood T cell repertoires in COVID-19. Study in general: COVID-19 samples from acute and convalescent phases originated in the United States, Italy and Spain.

CDR3 length: 16 amino acids. Germline V gene sequence: CDR1 SGDLS, CDR2 YYNGEE. The V and J ends lost 2 bases and 0 bases, in that order; junction bases with no gene match: 4. It was during active infection that Seattle patients were enrolled and then longitudinally followed. Original processing methods: Reference gene primer amplification in the assay estimated nucleated cell counts. Profiling relied on immunoSEQ multiplex PCR, and the TCRdb table lists in-frame clones only, not all of them. V, J and clone size are taken as reported in that table, and D and trimming were inferred from the DNA itself. The sample gives fewer than 400,000 clones, approximately 87% of which show up once; 2.5% to 3.5% is in the top ten.

Sequenced sample: peripheral blood. This sequence joins TRBV9 and TRBJ2-7, with TRBD2 matching over 11 bases. This TCR derives from a woman under 40 with COVID-19, enrolled during active disease. The CDR3: CASSVGTSGNSYEQYF. The CDR3 nucleotides are TGTGCCAGCAGCGTCGGGACTAGCGGAAACTCCTACGAGCAGTACTTC.